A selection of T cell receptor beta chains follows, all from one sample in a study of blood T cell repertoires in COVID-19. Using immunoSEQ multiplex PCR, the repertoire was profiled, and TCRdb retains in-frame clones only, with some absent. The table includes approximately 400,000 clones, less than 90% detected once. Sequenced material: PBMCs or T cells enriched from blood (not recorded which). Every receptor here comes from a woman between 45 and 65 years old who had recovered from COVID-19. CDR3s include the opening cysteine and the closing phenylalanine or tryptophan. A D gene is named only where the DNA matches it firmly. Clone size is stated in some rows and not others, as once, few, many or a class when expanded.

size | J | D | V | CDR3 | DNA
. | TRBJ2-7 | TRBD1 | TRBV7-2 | CASSLTQDRVEQYF | TGTGCCAGCAGCTTAACCCAGGACAGGGTCGAGCAGTACTTC
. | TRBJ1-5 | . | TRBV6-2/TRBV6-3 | CASSYSNFLIRPQHF | TGTGCCAGCAGTTACTCGAATTTCCTAATTAGGCCCCAGCATTTT
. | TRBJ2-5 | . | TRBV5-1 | CASSRAQGGETQYF | TGCGCCAGCAGCAGGGCTCAGGGGGGTGAGACCCAGTACTTC
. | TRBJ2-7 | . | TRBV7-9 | CASSLSTGLNEQYF | TGTGCCAGCAGCTTAAGTACAGGGTTAAACGAGCAGTACTTC
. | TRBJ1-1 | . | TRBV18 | CASCLGRGDTEAFF | TGTGCCAGCTGCCTCGGCCGGGGGGACACTGAAGCTTTCTTT
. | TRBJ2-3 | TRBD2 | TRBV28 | CASSSPGRGGSDTQYF | TGTGCCAGCAGTTCTCCGGGGCGGGGGGGCTCAGATACGCAGTATTTT
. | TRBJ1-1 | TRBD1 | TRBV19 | CASSIGDRNTEAFF | TGTGCCAGTAGTATAGGGGACAGGAACACTGAAGCTTTCTTT
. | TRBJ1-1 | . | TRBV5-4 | CASSLSTESTEAFF | TGTGCCAGCAGCTTGAGCACAGAGTCCACTGAAGCTTTCTTT
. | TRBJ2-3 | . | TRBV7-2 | CASSLSLAITDTQYF | TGTGCCAGCAGCTTATCACTAGCTATCACAGATACGCAGTATTTT
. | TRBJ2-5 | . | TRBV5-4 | CASSLPTAQETQYF | TGTGCCAGCAGCTTGCCGACAGCCCAAGAGACCCAGTACTTC
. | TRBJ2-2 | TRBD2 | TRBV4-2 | CASSQDRGGARTGELFF | TGTGCCAGCAGCCAAGATCGCGGGGGGGCCAGGACCGGGGAGCTGTTTTTT
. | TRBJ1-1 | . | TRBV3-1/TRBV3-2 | CASSHGLREGSAFF | TGTGCCAGCAGCCATGGACTAAGGGAGGGAAGTGCTTTCTTT
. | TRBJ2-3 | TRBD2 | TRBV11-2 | CASSLALAGGGDTQYF | TGTGCCAGCAGCCTAGCCCTAGCGGGGGGGGGAGATACGCAGTATTTT
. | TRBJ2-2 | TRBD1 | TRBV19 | CASKRQGMDTGELFF | TGTGCCAGTAAGAGACAGGGGATGGACACCGGGGAGCTGTTTTTT
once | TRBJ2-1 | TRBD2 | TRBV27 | CASSREAGSYNEQFF | TGTGCCAGCAGCCGGGAGGCCGGGAGTTACAATGAGCAGTTCTTC
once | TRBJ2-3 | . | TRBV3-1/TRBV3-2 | CASDGAGGDTQYF | TGTGCCAGCGACGGAGCCGGGGGAGATACGCAGTATTTT
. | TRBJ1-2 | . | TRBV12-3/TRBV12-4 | CASSYGRGYGYTF | TGTGCCAGCAGTTATGGGAGGGGGTATGGCTACACCTTC
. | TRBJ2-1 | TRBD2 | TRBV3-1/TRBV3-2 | CASSQECGSRDNEQFF | TGTGCCAGCAGCCAAGAATGCGGGAGTCGAGACAATGAGCAGTTCTTC
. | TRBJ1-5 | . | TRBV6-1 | CASSDRTDQPQHF | TGTGCCAGCAGTGACCGGACAGATCAGCCCCAGCATTTT
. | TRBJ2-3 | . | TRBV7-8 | CASSRLDYSHTDTQYF | TGTGCCAGCAGCCGCCTCGACTATTCTCACACAGATACGCAGTATTTT
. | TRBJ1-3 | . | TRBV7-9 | CASSFTIGNTIYF | TGTGCCAGCAGCTTCACAATTGGAAACACCATATATTTT
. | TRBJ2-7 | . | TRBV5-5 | CASSFQGSHEQYF | TGTGCCAGCAGCTTCCAAGGGAGTCACGAGCAGTACTTC
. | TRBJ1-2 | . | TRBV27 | CASSSGPNYGYTF | TGTGCCAGCAGTTCAGGGCCTAACTATGGCTACACCTTC
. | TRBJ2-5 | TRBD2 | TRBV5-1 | CASAIDGGGRETQYF | TGCGCCAGCGCCATCGATGGGGGGGGAAGGGAGACCCAGTACTTC
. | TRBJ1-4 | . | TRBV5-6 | CASRVGGNEKLFF | TGTGCCAGCAGAGTCGGGGGGAATGAAAAACTGTTTTTT
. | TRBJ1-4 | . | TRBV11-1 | CASSLFRGTNEKLFF | TGTGCCAGCAGCTTGTTCCGAGGAACTAATGAAAAACTGTTTTTT
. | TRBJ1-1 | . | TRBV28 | CASSFELGGATEAFF | TGTGCCAGCAGTTTTGAGCTTGGGGGGGCTACTGAAGCTTTCTTT
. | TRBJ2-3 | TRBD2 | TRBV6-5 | CASSLTSGGAVDTQYF | TGTGCCAGCAGTTTGACTAGCGGGGGGGCCGTAGATACGCAGTATTTT
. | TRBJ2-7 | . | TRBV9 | CASSVGSSSRGSYEQYF | TGTGCCAGCAGCGTAGGAAGTTCCTCCAGGGGATCTTACGAGCAGTACTTC
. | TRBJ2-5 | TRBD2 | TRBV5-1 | CASSLGLASGGLFQETQYF | TGCGCCAGCAGCTTGGGGTTGGCTAGCGGGGGGCTTTTCCAAGAGACCCAGTACTTC
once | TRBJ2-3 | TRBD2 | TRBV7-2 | CASSPFTSGYTDTQYF | TGTGCCAGCAGCCCTTTCACTAGCGGGTACACAGATACGCAGTATTTT
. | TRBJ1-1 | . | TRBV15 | CATSRTVMNTEAFF | TGTGCCACCAGCAGGACAGTTATGAACACTGAAGCTTTCTTT
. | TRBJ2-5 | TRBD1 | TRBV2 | CASSEALGQGGKETQYF | TGTGCCAGCAGTGAAGCCTTGGGACAGGGTGGAAAAGAGACCCAGTACTTC
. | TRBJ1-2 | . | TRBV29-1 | CSVHFLHLGGYTF | TGCAGCGTTCATTTTCTTCACCTCGGGGGCTACACCTTC
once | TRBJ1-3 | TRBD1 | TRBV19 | CASSTPPDRGGNTIYF | TGTGCCAGTAGTACCCCACCCGACAGGGGTGGAAACACCATATATTTT
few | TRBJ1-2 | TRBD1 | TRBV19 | CASSPDRGTTNYGYTF | TGTGCCAGTAGTCCGGACAGGGGGACTACGAACTATGGCTACACCTTC
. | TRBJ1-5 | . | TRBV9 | CASSVGGGMIQPQHF | TGTGCCAGCAGCGTAGGTGGGGGGATGATTCAGCCCCAGCATTTT
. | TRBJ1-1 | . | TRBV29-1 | CSVDRLNTEAFF | TGCAGCGTTGACCGTCTTAACACTGAAGCTTTCTTT
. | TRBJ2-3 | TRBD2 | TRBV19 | CASGRTSGSTDTQYF | TGTGCCAGTGGGAGGACTAGCGGGAGCACAGATACGCAGTATTTT
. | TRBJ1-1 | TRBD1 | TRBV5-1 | CASTTTGRNTEAFF | TGCGCCAGCACCACGACAGGGCGGAACACTGAAGCTTTCTTT
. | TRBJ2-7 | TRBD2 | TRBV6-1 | CASSVGGLAGGHEQYF | TGTGCCAGCAGTGTGGGAGGTCTAGCGGGAGGGCACGAGCAGTACTTC
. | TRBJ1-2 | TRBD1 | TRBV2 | CASSLRDRGSGGYTF | TGTGCCAGCAGTCTCCGGGACAGGGGGTCGGGTGGCTACACCTTC
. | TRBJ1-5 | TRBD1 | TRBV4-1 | CASSQGATDSNQPQHF | TGCGCCAGCAGTCAGGGGGCCACCGATAGCAATCAGCCCCAGCATTTT
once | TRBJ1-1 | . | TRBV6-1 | CASSEAPAVAFF | TGTGCCAGCAGTGAAGCCCCGGCGGTGGCTTTCTTT